A single sample is the source of the 32 T cell receptor beta chains below, sequenced in a study of T-cell memory formation after mild COVID-19. MiXCR, applied by TCRdb to the 5' RACE reads, yields one record per CDR3 protein. The sample lists about 400,000 distinct CDR3 sequences, about 20% occurring once. The sequencing sample was made of PBMCs or a T cell subset sorted from them (not recorded which). These receptors were taken from a man aged 18 to 29 who had mild COVID-19 (a few samples of this study predate the infection). Cell type and time point are not known.

A few counts support this clonotype. This sequence joins TRBV12-3 or TRBV12-4 and TRBJ2-3; 9 bases align to TRBD1. Losses at the gene ends were 5 bases for V and 6 bases for J; bases not matched to a gene: 6. CDR3 length: 14 residues. CDR3 bases: TGTGCCAGCAGTCAGACAGGGGGGCTGGATACGCAGTATTTT. Encoded protein: CASSQTGGLDTQYF.

The chain uses TRBV9 and TRBJ2-7, with D uncertain. Germline V gives CDR1 SGDLS, CDR2 YYNGEE. The CDR3 is 15 residues long. V was clipped by 3 bases and J by 2 bases, with 15 bases between them. The CDR3, as DNA: TGTGCCAGCAGCGCTGGACCGGGCCAAACCTACGAGCAGTACTTC. Translated, it gives CASSAGPGQTYEQYF.

The chain employs TRBV7-2 and TRBJ2-7; D gene unclear. Between the trimmed V and J ends, which lost 4 bases and 1 base, there was a span of 17 bases. CDR1 is SGHTA, CDR2 FQGNSA, per germline. The CDR3 sequence is 16 residues long. DNA of the CDR3: TGTGCCAGCAGCTCTGATCACAGCTCGTTTTCCTACGAGCAGTACTTC. This translates into CASSSDHSSFSYEQYF.

A few counts support this clonotype. This chain connects TRBV6-6 to TRBJ1-5; D is unclear. The germline CDR1 and CDR2 sequences are MNHNY and SVGAGI (reference sequence). With 2 bases removed from V and 3 bases from J, the gap between germline ends came to 5 bases. CDR3 length equals 13 residues. CDR3 region: CASSYGNNQPQHF. CDR3 DNA: TGTGCCAGCAGTTACGGTAACAATCAGCCCCAGCATTTT.

This clonotype occurred a few times. The chain employs TRBV21-1 and TRBJ1-2; TRBD1 is the table's D call, not checked against the DNA. TRBV21-1 is a pseudogene segment. The CDR3 totals 17 residues. Written as DNA, the CDR3 is TGTGCCAGCAGCGACAGGGAGGGGCGGGCTTGGCTTCAGGGCTACACCTTC. Its protein is CASSDREGRAWLQGYTF.

This clonotype has ten or more counts. The gene calls are TRBV3-1 and TRBJ1-1; D gene unclear. Germline V gene lookup returns CDR1 LGHDT and CDR2 YNNKEL (reference sequence). There are 13 residues in the CDR3. V was clipped by 4 bases and J by 4 bases, with 10 bases between them. The CDR3 sequence is CASSPLVGTEAFF. The DNA of the CDR3 is TGTGCCAGCAGCCCTTTGGTTGGCACTGAAGCTTTCTTT.

This clonotype was observed a single time. CDR3 bases: TGCGCCTCGGGGACAGGGGACTACGAGCAGTACTTC. Translation gives CASGTGDYEQYF. The genes are TRBV29-1 and TRBJ2-7; 10 bases match TRBD1. The germline gives CDR1 SQVTM, CDR2 ANQGSEA. This CDR3 has 12 amino acids.

This chain connects TRBV7-2 to TRBJ1-1; D is unresolved. CDR1 is SGHTA and CDR2 is FQGNSA in the germline V gene. V gave up 8 bases and J gave up 1 base, with 11 bases separating them. This CDR3 region has 13 residues. The CDR3 nucleotides are TGTGCCAGCTACCCAAACCAGAACACTGAAGCTTTCTTT. Protein sequence: CASYPNQNTEAFF.

The rearrangement links TRBV12-3 or TRBV12-4 to TRBJ1-1; 8 bases match TRBD1. The V segment lost 5 bases and the J segment 11 bases; nucleotides outside the gene matches: 7. The CDR3 loop spans 12 amino acids. CDR3 protein: CASSRMTGEAFF. The CDR3 coding sequence is TGTGCCAGCAGTCGAATGACAGGGGAGGCTTTCTTT.

This chain links TRBV5-1 with TRBJ2-5, with D unclear. The CDR3 totals 17 residues. The germline V and J ends were trimmed by 0 bases and 0 bases, with 15 bases remaining between them. The germline V gene encodes CDR1 SGHRS and CDR2 YFSETQ. The CDR3, as DNA: TGCGCCAGCAGCTTGGGCGCTGGACCAGCCTACCAAGAGACCCAGTACTTC. It yields the protein CASSLGAGPAYQETQYF.

This rearrangement joins TRBV9 to TRBJ2-1, with 8 bases that match TRBD1. This CDR3 is built from 15 residues. After removal of 3 bases from V and 2 bases from J, the junction contained 4 bases not matched to a gene. CDR1 is SGDLS and CDR2 is YYNGEE in the germline V gene. In DNA, the CDR3 is TGTGCCAGCAGCGAGACAGGGGACCCCTACAATGAGCAGTTCTTC. Translation: CASSETGDPYNEQFF.

This clonotype has more than one count but fewer than ten. The chain has TRBV5-1 and TRBJ2-7, with TRBD2 identical over 11 bases. The CDR3 contains 16 residues. V gave up 0 bases and J gave up 3 bases; unmatched junction bases: 5. Per germline, CDR1 SGHRS and CDR2 YFSETQ. The CDR3 DNA sequence: TGCGCCAGCAGCTTGGGGGCTAGCGGGGGGATCTACGAGCAGTACTTC. Translated, it gives CASSLGASGGIYEQYF. The full variable domain, its missing parts supplied by reference TRBV5-1 and TRBJ2-7, is KAGVTQTPRYLIKTRGQQVTLSCSPISGHRSVSWYQQTPGQGLQFLFEYFSETQRNKGNFPGRFSGRQFSNSRSEMNVSTLELGDSALYLCASSLGASGGIYEQYFGPGTRLTVT.

This clonotype was observed a handful of times. The V call is TRBV6-5, the J call TRBJ2-2; 7 nucleotides match TRBD1. The CDR3 is 16 amino acids. Germline V CDR1 and CDR2: MNHEY, SVGAGI. The ends lost 2 bases at V and 2 bases at J; junction bases unmatched: 5. The DNA for the CDR3 is TGTGCCAGCAGTTACGGGACAGAAACAAACACCGGGGAGCTGTTTTTT. It is translated as CASSYGTETNTGELFF.

This clonotype has only a few counts. V and J are TRBV6-6 and TRBJ2-5; the D gene could be TRBD1 or TRBD2 (7 bases each). Trimming left V 5 bases short and J 4 bases short, with 14 bases between. The length of the CDR3 is 14 residues. CDR1 MNHNY and CDR2 SVGAGI come from the germline V gene (reference sequence). CDR3 protein: CASSTTGEGETQYF. CDR3 sequence (DNA): TGTGCCAGCAGTACCACAGGGGAGGGAGAGACCCAGTACTTC.

The sample holds one count of this clonotype. The V call is TRBV5-1, the J call TRBJ2-1; D gene uncertain. The CDR3 is 13 residues long. With 5 bases removed from V and 9 bases from J, the gap between germline ends came to 15 bases. The germline V gene has CDR1 SGHRS and CDR2 YFSETQ. CDR3 residues: CASSRAPNSEQFF. CDR3 bases: TGCGCCAGCAGTCGAGCTCCCAATTCTGAGCAGTTCTTC.

This clonotype appeared a few times. V is TRBV9 and J is TRBJ2-5; 9 bases match TRBD2. Germline CDR1 SGDLS, CDR2 YYNGEE. This CDR3 is built from 16 residues. J gave up 3 bases and V 0 bases, and 6 bases lay outside the gene matches. The CDR3 is CASSVGLAGSEETQYF. The CDR3 coding sequence is TGTGCCAGCAGCGTAGGTCTAGCGGGGAGCGAAGAGACCCAGTACTTC.

The chain has TRBV6-2 or TRBV6-3 and TRBJ1-5; D unresolved. CDR3 length: 14 residues. CDR1 is MNHEY, CDR2 SVGEGT, per germline. Trimming took off 7 bases at V and 5 bases at J, with 15 bases between the two ends. The CDR3 nucleotides are TGTGCCAGCAATCTTATCGACACCGATCAGCCCCAGCATTTT. It is translated as CASNLIDTDQPQHF.

The J gene is TRBJ2-3, the V gene TRBV2; D is undetermined. This CDR3 contains 15 residues. CDR1 is SNHLY and CDR2 is FYNNEI in the germline V gene. Trimming stripped 1 base from V and 3 bases from J, with 11 bases between. CDR3 loop: CASSEGGAATDTQYF. Written as DNA, the CDR3 is TGTGCCAGCAGTGAAGGCGGCGCGGCAACAGATACGCAGTATTTT. Together with reference TRBV2 and TRBJ2-3, the CDR3 gives the full variable domain: EPEVTQTPSHQVTQMGQEVILRCVPISNHLYFYWYRQILGQKVEFLVSFYNNEISEKSEIFDDQFSVERPDGSNFTLKIRSTKLEDSAMYFCASSEGGAATDTQYFGPGTRLTVL.

This clonotype was seen a handful of times. The chain couples TRBV12-3 or TRBV12-4 to TRBJ1-1; the D gene is possibly TRBD1 (6 bases). Between the trimmed V and J ends, which lost 4 bases and 7 bases, there was a span of 10 bases. The CDR3 is made up of 12 amino acids. CDR3 coding DNA: TGTGCCAGCAGTTCCTTGACAGGTGAAGCTTTCTTT. Its protein product is CASSSLTGEAFF.

This clonotype occurred a few times. The chain couples TRBV7-2 to TRBJ1-3; D call uncertain. This CDR3 spans 15 amino acids. From germline, CDR1 is SGHTA and CDR2 FQGNSA. V lost 8 bases, J lost 0 bases, and 14 bases lay in between. The CDR3 DNA sequence: TGTGCCAGCTCCCCCTCGACTATCTCTGGAAACACCATATATTTT. Protein product: CASSPSTISGNTIYF.

The chain recombines TRBV29-1 with TRBJ1-1, with a possible D match to TRBD1 (5 bases). Germline CDR1 and CDR2: SQVTM and ANQGSEA. CDR3 length: 14 amino acids. Deletions cut 4 bases from V and 0 bases from J, with 12 bases between. CDR3 in amino acids: CSVVDPTVNTEAFF. CDR3 bases: TGCAGCGTTGTGGACCCGACAGTGAACACTGAAGCTTTCTTT.

The rearrangement links TRBV6-5 to TRBJ2-7; TRBD1 aligns across 7 bases. Germline trimming cut 8 bases from V and 0 bases from J; bases unmatched to any gene: 10. Germline V gene data show CDR1 as MNHEY and CDR2 as SVGAGI. The CDR3 runs 15 residues. The CDR3 sequence is CASGPYRGASYEQYV. The CDR3 bases are TGTGCCAGCGGGCCCTACAGGGGAGCCTCCTACGAGCAGTACGTC.

This clonotype has more than one count but fewer than ten. The chain combines TRBV3-1 with TRBJ2-1; D gene ambiguous. Trimming left V 0 bases short and J 6 bases short, with 15 bases between. Germline lookup yields CDR1 LGHDT and CDR2 YNNKEL (reference sequence). This CDR3 is built from 16 residues. The CDR3 DNA sequence: TGTGCCAGCAGCCAAGATACTCGGTTGACGATCAATGAGCAGTTCTTC. This translates into CASSQDTRLTINEQFF.

There are many counts of this clonotype. The rearrangement links TRBV5-1 to TRBJ1-1; maybe TRBD1 (5 bases). This CDR3 has 14 amino acids. V was cut by 3 bases and J by 1 base, with 10 bases left in between. Germline assignment: CDR1 SGHRS and CDR2 YFSETQ. CDR3 sequence: CASSSGHSNTEAFF. DNA for the CDR3: TGCGCCAGCAGCTCTGGACACTCGAACACTGAAGCTTTCTTT.

The V gene is TRBV18, the J gene TRBJ1-4, with D unclear. CDR3 length: 15 amino acids. The germline CDR1 and CDR2 sequences are KGHSH and LQKENI. V dropped 8 bases and J dropped 0 bases, with 13 bases sitting between them. CDR3 nucleotides: TGTGCCAGCGTTGCTTATGGGGCAACTAATGAAAAACTGTTTTTT. It yields the protein CASVAYGATNEKLFF.

There are a few counts of this clonotype. J is TRBJ1-5 and V is TRBV4-3, with D tentatively TRBD1 (5 bases). Germline-derived CDR1 and CDR2 are LGHNA and YSLEER. The CDR3 runs 17 residues. V lost 0 bases, J lost 6 bases, and 18 bases lay in between. The CDR3 DNA is TGCGCCAGCAGCCAAGACCCCCCGGGGAGGGGTAGTCAGCCCCAGCATTTT. It is translated as CASSQDPPGRGSQPQHF.

This chain connects TRBV4-3 to TRBJ2-3; the D gene is possibly TRBD2 (5 bases). The V end lost 0 bases, the J end lost 7 bases, and 14 bases lay between the germline ends. Germline CDR1 and CDR2: LGHNA and YSLEER. CDR3 length equals 15 residues. The CDR3 DNA reads as TGCGCCAGCAGCCAAGATCGGGAAGCGGATAATACGCAGTATTTT. This sequence encodes CASSQDREADNTQYF.

The V call is TRBV6-5, the J call TRBJ1-2; D gene ambiguous. The CDR3 loop spans 14 amino acids. V lost 0 bases to trimming and J lost 5 bases, with 10 bases between them. Germline loops: CDR1 MNHEY, CDR2 SVGAGI. This chain's CDR3 is CASSYSPANYGYTF. CDR3 bases: TGTGCCAGCAGTTACTCGCCAGCCAATTATGGCTACACCTTC.

The chain links TRBV5-1 to TRBJ1-1; D is undetermined. CDR3 length: 15 amino acids. Trimming left V 4 bases short and J 0 bases short, with 13 bases between. The germline V gene encodes CDR1 SGHRS and CDR2 YFSETQ. In DNA, the CDR3 is TGCGCCAGCAGCCTTGCCCAGGCACTGAACACTGAAGCTTTCTTT. It specifies CASSLAQALNTEAFF.

This clonotype was detected only a few times. V gene TRBV4-2 combines with J gene TRBJ1-5, with D possibly being TRBD1 (6 bases). V was pared by 5 bases and J by 5 bases, with 13 bases between. Germline-derived CDR1 and CDR2 are LGHNA and YNFKEQ. The CDR3 is 14 amino acids. The CDR3 is CASSSTRGDQPQHF. DNA for the CDR3: TGTGCCAGCAGCTCAACCAGGGGTGATCAGCCCCAGCATTTT.

This clonotype has a handful of counts. The J gene is TRBJ2-2, the V gene TRBV7-2, with 12 nucleotides matching TRBD2. V lost 6 bases and J lost 9; bases outside the gene matches: 11. Per germline, CDR1 SGHTA and CDR2 FQGNSA. The CDR3 is made up of 16 amino acids. The CDR3 spells CASSLNRLAGARELFF. As DNA, the CDR3 is TGTGCCAGCAGTTTAAATCGACTAGCGGGGGCCCGGGAGCTGTTTTTT. Together with reference TRBV7-2 and TRBJ2-2, the CDR3 gives the full variable domain: GAGVSQSPSNKVTEKGKDVELRCDPISGHTALYWYRQSLGQGLEFLIYFQGNSAPDKSGLPSDRFSAERTGGSVSTLTIQRTQQEDSAVYLCASSLNRLAGARELFFGEGSRLTVL.

This chain joins TRBV27 and TRBJ2-5, with a tentative D call TRBD1 (6 bases). CDR1 is MNHEY and CDR2 is SMNVEV in the germline V gene (reference sequence). V was trimmed by 5 bases and J by 0 bases, leaving 10 bases between them. The CDR3 consists of 14 residues. CDR3 sequence: CASSRGKYQETQYF. CDR3 coding DNA: TGTGCCAGCAGTAGGGGGAAGTACCAAGAGACCCAGTACTTC.